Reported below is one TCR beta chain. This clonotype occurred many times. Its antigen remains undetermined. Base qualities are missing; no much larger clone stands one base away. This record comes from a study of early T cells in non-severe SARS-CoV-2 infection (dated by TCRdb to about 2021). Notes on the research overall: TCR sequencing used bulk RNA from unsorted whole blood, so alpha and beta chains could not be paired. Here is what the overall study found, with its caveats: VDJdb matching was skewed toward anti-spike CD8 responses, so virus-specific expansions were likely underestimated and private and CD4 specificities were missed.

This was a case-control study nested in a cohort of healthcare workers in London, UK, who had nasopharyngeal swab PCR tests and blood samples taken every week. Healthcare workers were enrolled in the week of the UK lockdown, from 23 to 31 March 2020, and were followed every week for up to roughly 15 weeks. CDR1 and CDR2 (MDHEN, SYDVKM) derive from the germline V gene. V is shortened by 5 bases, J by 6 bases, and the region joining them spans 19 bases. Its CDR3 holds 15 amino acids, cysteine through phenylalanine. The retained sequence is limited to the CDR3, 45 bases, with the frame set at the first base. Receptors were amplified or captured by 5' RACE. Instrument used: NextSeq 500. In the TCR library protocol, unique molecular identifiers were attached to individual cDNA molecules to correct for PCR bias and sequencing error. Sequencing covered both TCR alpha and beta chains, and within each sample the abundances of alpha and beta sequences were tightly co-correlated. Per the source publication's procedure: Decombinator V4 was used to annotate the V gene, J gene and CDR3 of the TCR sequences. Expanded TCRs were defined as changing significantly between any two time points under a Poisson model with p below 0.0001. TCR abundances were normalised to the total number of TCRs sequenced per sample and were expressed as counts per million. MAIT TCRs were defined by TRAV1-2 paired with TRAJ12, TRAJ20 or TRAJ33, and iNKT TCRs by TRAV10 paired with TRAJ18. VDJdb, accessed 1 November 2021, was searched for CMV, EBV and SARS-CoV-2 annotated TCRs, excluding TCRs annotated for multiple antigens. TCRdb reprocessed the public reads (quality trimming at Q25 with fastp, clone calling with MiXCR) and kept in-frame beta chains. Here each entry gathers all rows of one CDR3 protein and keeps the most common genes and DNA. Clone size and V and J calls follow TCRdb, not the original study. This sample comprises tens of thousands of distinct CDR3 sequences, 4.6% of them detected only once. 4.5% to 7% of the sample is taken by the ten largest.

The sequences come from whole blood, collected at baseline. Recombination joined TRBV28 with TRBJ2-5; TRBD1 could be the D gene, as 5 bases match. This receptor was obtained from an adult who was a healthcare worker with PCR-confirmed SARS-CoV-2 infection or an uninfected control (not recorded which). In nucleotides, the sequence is TGTGCCAGCAGTCCCCGTAGGGGCCTCATACAGACCCAGTACTTC. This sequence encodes CASSPRRGLIQTQYF.